The 26 T cell receptor beta chains below come from one sample, sequenced in a study of blood T cell repertoires in COVID-19. The assay was immunoSEQ multiplex PCR, and TCRdb's table has in-frame clones only and misses some. Here the sample spans 100,000 to 150,000 clones, approximately 74% being singletons. The sequencing sample was made of peripheral blood. All receptors derive from a man older than 75 with COVID-19, enrolled during active disease.

The rearrangement joins TRBV5-4 to TRBJ1-3; D is unresolved. V was trimmed by 0 bases and J by 4 bases, leaving 8 bases between them. There are 14 residues in the CDR3. CDR1 is SGHNT, CDR2 YYREEE, per germline (reference sequence). The CDR3 protein is CASSLGLSGNTIYF. The CDR3 DNA reads as TGTGCCAGCAGCTTGGGACTTTCCGGAAACACCATATATTTT.

This clone was seen many times. The V gene is TRBV5-6, the J gene TRBJ2-5; tentative D call: TRBD1 (5 bases). The CDR3 has 14 residues. V lost 0 bases, J lost 5 bases, and 11 bases lay in between. Germline-derived CDR1 and CDR2 are SGHDT and YYEEEE. The chain's CDR3 is CASSLATGTETQYF. In nucleotides, the CDR3 is TGTGCCAGCAGCTTGGCTACAGGAACGGAGACCCAGTACTTC.

Regarding this clone: A junction boundary mismatches the germline segment, possibly from a read error. The chain links TRBV7-7 to TRBJ2-5; D is unclear. Germline-derived CDR1 and CDR2 are SSHAT and FNYEAQ (reference sequence). CDR3 length: 12 residues. CDR3 sequence reads: CASSPLQETQYF. In nucleotides, the CDR3 is TGTGCTAGCAGCCCCCTCCAAGAGACCCAGTACTTC. The whole variable domain, remainder taken from reference TRBV7-7 and TRBJ2-5, is GAGVSQSPRYKVTKRGQDVTLRCDPISSHATLYWYQQALGQGPEFLTYFNYEAQPDKSGLPSDRFSAERPEGSISTLTIQRTEQRDSAMYRCASSPLQETQYFGPGTRLLVL.

The rearrangement uses TRBV5-8 and TRBJ1-3; perhaps TRBD1 as D (5 bases). The V gene's germline CDR1 is SGHTS and CDR2 YDEGEE. This CDR3 spans 15 amino acids. V shed 2 bases and J shed 5 bases, with 14 bases lying between them. CDR3 in amino acids: CASSFEGALRNTIYF. CDR3 DNA sequence: TGTGCCAGCAGCTTCGAAGGGGCACTTAGAAACACCATATATTTT.

This sequence joins TRBV28 and TRBJ1-1, with TRBD1 matching 10 bases. The germline V gene has CDR1 MDHEN and CDR2 SYDVKM. The J segment lost 8 bases and the V segment lost 6 bases, leaving 9 bases of the junction unmatched. This CDR3 is 14 amino acids long. The CDR3 loop is CASSPETGGVEAFF. The CDR3 nucleotides read TGTGCCAGCAGCCCCGAGACAGGGGGCGTCGAAGCTTTCTTT.

The CDR3 sequence: CASSTIAGVRTDTQYF. CDR3 DNA: TGTGCCAGTAGTACCATAGCGGGAGTTAGGACAGATACGCAGTATTTT. This chain joins TRBV19 and TRBJ2-3; 9 bases match TRBD2. Trimming cost V 4 bases and J 3 bases; bases outside gene matches: 8. Germline V gives CDR1 LNHDA, CDR2 SQIVND (reference sequence). This CDR3 is built from 16 residues.

The chain employs TRBV5-1 and TRBJ2-2, with D tentatively TRBD2 (5 bases). Trimming cost V 3 bases and J 6 bases, with 12 bases left between them. The germline V gene has CDR1 SGHRS and CDR2 YFSETQ. The CDR3 has 14 amino acids. The DNA for the CDR3 is TGCGCCAGCAGCTCGACTATTAGTGCCGGGGAGCTGTTTTTT. Translated, it gives CASSSTISAGELFF.

V gene TRBV5-1 combines with J gene TRBJ1-2; D is perhaps TRBD1 (5 bases). Per germline, CDR1 SGHRS and CDR2 YFSETQ. The CDR3 has 15 amino acids. The germline V and J ends were trimmed by 0 bases and 7 bases, with 16 bases remaining between them. CDR3 sequence: CASSLDWAQGGGYTF. For the CDR3, the DNA is TGCGCCAGCAGCTTGGATTGGGCCCAGGGAGGTGGCTACACCTTC.

The chain has TRBV9 and TRBJ2-2; 8 positions match TRBD1. The junction had 10 bases not matched to a gene; V was cut back by 4 bases and J by 5 bases. The CDR3 has 16 amino acids. Germline V gene data show CDR1 as SGDLS and CDR2 as YYNGEE. CDR3 in amino acids: CASSSQGAVETGELFF. Here the CDR3 DNA reads TGTGCCAGCAGCTCGCAGGGGGCGGTGGAGACCGGGGAGCTGTTTTTT. The complete variable domain, with remaining parts taken from reference TRBV9 and TRBJ2-2, reads DSGVTQTPKHLITATGQRVTLRCSPRSGDLSVYWYQQSLDQGLQFLIQYYNGEERAKGNILERFSAQQFPDLHSELNLSSLELGDSALYFCASSSQGAVETGELFFGEGSRLTVL.

This chain uses TRBV24-1 with TRBJ2-3; 11 bases line up with TRBD2. With V trimmed by 0 bases and J by 6 bases, 7 bases remained unmatched. The CDR3 has 17 amino acids. Germline CDR1 KGHDR, CDR2 SFDVKD. The CDR3 region has the DNA TGTGCCACCAGTGATTTGCAGGCTAGCGGGAGGAAGGATACGCAGTATTTT. Protein sequence: CATSDLQASGRKDTQYF.

This chain connects TRBV7-8 to TRBJ2-7, with 11 bases fitting TRBD2. V lost 4 bases to trimming and J lost 4 bases; unmatched junction nucleotides: 3. Germline loops: CDR1 SGHVS, CDR2 FQNEAQ. This CDR3 spans 14 amino acids. CDR3 nucleotide sequence: TGTGCCAGCAGCTATCGGACTAGCGGGTACGAGCAGTACTTC. It yields the protein CASSYRTSGYEQYF.

The rearrangement joins TRBV6-4 to TRBJ1-6, with D uncertain. The germline V gene has CDR1 MRHNA and CDR2 SNTAGT. This CDR3 has 13 amino acids. V shed 4 bases and J shed 7 bases, with 8 bases lying between them. CDR3 amino acids: CASSASNNSPLHF. The CDR3 DNA reads as TGTGCCAGCAGTGCGAGTAACAATTCACCCCTCCACTTT.

This clone was observed a single time. CDR3 bases: TGTGCCAGCAGCTTATTCGGGACTAGTGTATACGGGGAGCTGTTTTTT. Its protein is CASSLFGTSVYGELFF. J is TRBJ2-2 and V is TRBV7-3; the match to TRBD2 covers 8 bases. Trimming cost V 2 bases and J 7 bases; bases outside gene matches: 9. The CDR3 has 16 residues. Germline lookup yields CDR1 SGHTA and CDR2 FQGTGA.

J is TRBJ1-2 and V is TRBV24-1, with 7 nucleotides matching TRBD1. J lost 4 bases, V lost 7 bases, and 8 bases had no gene match. The CDR3 extends over 14 amino acids. The germline V gene has CDR1 KGHDR and CDR2 SFDVKD. CDR3 nucleotide sequence: TGTGCCACCAGCCCCCGGGACAGAGTCTATGGCTACACCTTC. This codes for CATSPRDRVYGYTF.

This clone was detected a few times. The chain employs TRBV27 and TRBJ2-2; D may be TRBD1 (6 bases). The CDR3 length is 15 residues. Germline V lookup: CDR1 MNHEY, CDR2 SMNVEV (reference sequence). The ends were cut back, 5 bases at V and 1 base at J, with 11 bases in the middle. The CDR3 sequence: CASSRQVGNTGELFF. In nucleotides, the CDR3 is TGTGCCAGCAGTCGACAGGTCGGGAACACCGGGGAGCTGTTTTTT.

The chain uses TRBV10-3 and TRBJ2-3, with 7 nucleotides matching TRBD2. The CDR3 loop spans 14 amino acids. V shed 5 bases, J shed 3 bases, and the junction held 5 bases outside the gene matches. CDR1 is ENHRY, CDR2 SYGVKD, per germline. The CDR3: CAISPKGGTDTQYF. The DNA of the CDR3 is TGTGCCATCAGTCCGAAGGGAGGGACAGATACGCAGTATTTT.

The genes are TRBV6-2 or TRBV6-3 and TRBJ2-2, with D possibly matching TRBD1 (5 bases). There are 16 residues in the CDR3. The V end was cut by 4 bases, the J end by 7 bases, with 19 bases between. CDR1 and CDR2 from the germline V gene are MNHEY and SVGEGT. Written as DNA, the CDR3 is TGTGCCAGCAGTTTACGGACACCCTCATATGGCGGGGAGCTGTTTTTT. Its protein is CASSLRTPSYGGELFF.

This clone was observed once. The V call is TRBV6-2 or TRBV6-3, the J call TRBJ1-2, with 11 bases aligning to TRBD1. The germline V gene has CDR1 MNHEY and CDR2 SVGEGT. V was clipped by 4 bases and J by 7 bases; unmatched bases: 5. This CDR3 comprises 14 residues. CDR3 loop: CASSWTGGSAGYTF. Written as DNA, the CDR3 is TGTGCCAGCAGTTGGACAGGGGGCTCGGCTGGCTACACCTTC.

This chain joins TRBV6-2 or TRBV6-3 and TRBJ2-7, with 7 nucleotides matching TRBD2. V gave up 5 bases and J gave up 3 bases; unmatched junction bases: 4. The germline V gene has CDR1 MNHEY and CDR2 SVGEGT. CDR3 length: 13 amino acids. DNA of the CDR3: TGTGCCAGCAGTCAAAGGGACTACTACGAGCAGTACTTC. Its translation is CASSQRDYYEQYF.

The J gene is TRBJ2-6, the V gene TRBV28; a possible D gene is TRBD1 (6 bases). Deletions cut 6 bases from V and 1 base from J, with 22 bases between. CDR3 size: 19 residues. CDR1 and CDR2 (germline): MDHEN, SYDVKM. The CDR3 region has the DNA TGTGCCAGCAGGGAACAGGGAACAGTGCTTCTTTCTGGGGCCAACGTCCTGACTTTC. Translated, it gives CASREQGTVLLSGANVLTF.

The chain links TRBV7-9 to TRBJ1-5; D unclear. Trimming shortened V by 4 bases and J by 5 bases, and 6 bases separated the two germline ends. The V gene's germline CDR1 is SEHNR and CDR2 FQNEAQ (reference sequence). The CDR3 is made up of 12 amino acids. The CDR3 loop reads CASSSAYQPQHF. The DNA for the CDR3 is TGTGCCAGCAGCTCAGCCTATCAGCCCCAGCATTTT.

This rearrangement joins TRBV7-9 to TRBJ2-7; TRBD2 matches 8 bases. With 4 bases clipped from V and 6 bases from J, the junction kept 11 bases outside the gene matches. This CDR3 is 15 amino acids long. Germline CDR1 reads SEHNR; CDR2 reads FQNEAQ (reference sequence). For the CDR3, the DNA is TGTGCCAGCAGCTCTCCGGGACTAGGGATCGTCGAGCAGTACTTC. Encoded protein: CASSSPGLGIVEQYF.

This chain joins TRBV19 and TRBJ1-5, with 8 bases fitting TRBD1. CDR3 length: 16 residues. CDR1 is LNHDA, CDR2 SQIVND, per germline (reference sequence). V shed 4 bases, J shed 6 bases, and the junction held 11 bases outside the gene matches. The CDR3: CASSRMAGGLGQPQHF. The CDR3 DNA reads as TGTGCCAGTAGTAGGATGGCAGGGGGCTTGGGTCAGCCCCAGCATTTT.

This chain joins TRBV28 and TRBJ1-4, with TRBD1 matching 10 bases. This CDR3 is built from 14 residues. Germline loops: CDR1 MDHEN, CDR2 SYDVKM. V shed 8 bases, J shed 4 bases, and the junction held 4 bases outside the gene matches. CDR3 DNA sequence: TGTGCCAGCGGGGGGACAGGGGTTAATGAAAAACTGTTTTTT. It encodes CASGGTGVNEKLFF.

This rearrangement joins TRBV11-2 to TRBJ2-1; TRBD1 matches 8 bases. The CDR3 sequence is 15 residues long. Germline lookup yields CDR1 SGHAT and CDR2 FQNNGV. V was pared by 4 bases and J by 8 bases, with 10 bases of the junction left unmatched. CDR3 loop: CASSSPGQGMYEQFF. Written as DNA, the CDR3 is TGTGCCAGCAGCTCCCCTGGACAGGGAATGTATGAGCAGTTCTTC.

V usage is TRBV28 and J usage is TRBJ2-3; 8 nucleotides line up with TRBD1. The germline V gene encodes CDR1 MDHEN and CDR2 SYDVKM. There are 18 residues in the CDR3. The trim removed 2 bases at V and 4 bases at J, leaving 14 bases unmatched. The CDR3 is CASSLAYRGQGNPDTQYF. The CDR3 region has the DNA TGTGCCAGCAGTTTAGCTTACCGAGGACAGGGTAATCCAGATACGCAGTATTTT.